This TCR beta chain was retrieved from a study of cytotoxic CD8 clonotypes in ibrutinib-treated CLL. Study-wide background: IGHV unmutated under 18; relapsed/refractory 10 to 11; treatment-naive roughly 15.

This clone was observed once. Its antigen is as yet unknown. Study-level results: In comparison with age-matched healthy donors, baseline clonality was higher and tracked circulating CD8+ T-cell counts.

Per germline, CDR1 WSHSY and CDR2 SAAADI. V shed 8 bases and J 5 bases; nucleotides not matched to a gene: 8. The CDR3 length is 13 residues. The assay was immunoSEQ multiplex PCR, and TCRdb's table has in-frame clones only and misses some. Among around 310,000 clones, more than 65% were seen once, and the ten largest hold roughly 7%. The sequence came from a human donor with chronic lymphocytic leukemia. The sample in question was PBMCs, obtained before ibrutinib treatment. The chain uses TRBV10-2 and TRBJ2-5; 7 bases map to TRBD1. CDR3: CASSLGGAETQYF. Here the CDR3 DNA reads TGCGCCAGCTCACTAGGGGGCGCGGAGACCCAGTACTTC.